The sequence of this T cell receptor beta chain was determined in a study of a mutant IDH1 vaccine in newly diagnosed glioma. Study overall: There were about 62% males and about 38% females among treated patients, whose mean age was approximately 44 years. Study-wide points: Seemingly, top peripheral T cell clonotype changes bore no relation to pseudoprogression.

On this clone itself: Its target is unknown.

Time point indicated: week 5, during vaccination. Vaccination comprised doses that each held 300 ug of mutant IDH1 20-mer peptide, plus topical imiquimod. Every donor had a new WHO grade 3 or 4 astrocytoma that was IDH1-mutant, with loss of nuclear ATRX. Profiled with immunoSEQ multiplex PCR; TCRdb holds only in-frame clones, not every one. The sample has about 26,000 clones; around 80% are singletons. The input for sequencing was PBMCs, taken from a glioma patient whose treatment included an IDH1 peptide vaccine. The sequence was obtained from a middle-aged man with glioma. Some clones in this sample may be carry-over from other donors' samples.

Here the CDR3 reads CASSIGGGDRPRSYEQYF. CDR3 nucleotide sequence: TGTGCCAGTAGTATAGGTGGCGGGGACAGGCCCCGCTCCTACGAGCAGTACTTC. The rearrangement uses TRBV19 and TRBJ2-7; 8 bases line up with TRBD1. The CDR3 is 18 amino acids. V shed 1 base, J shed 0 bases, and the junction held 11 bases outside the gene matches. CDR1 and CDR2 from the germline V gene are LNHDA and SQIVND (reference sequence).